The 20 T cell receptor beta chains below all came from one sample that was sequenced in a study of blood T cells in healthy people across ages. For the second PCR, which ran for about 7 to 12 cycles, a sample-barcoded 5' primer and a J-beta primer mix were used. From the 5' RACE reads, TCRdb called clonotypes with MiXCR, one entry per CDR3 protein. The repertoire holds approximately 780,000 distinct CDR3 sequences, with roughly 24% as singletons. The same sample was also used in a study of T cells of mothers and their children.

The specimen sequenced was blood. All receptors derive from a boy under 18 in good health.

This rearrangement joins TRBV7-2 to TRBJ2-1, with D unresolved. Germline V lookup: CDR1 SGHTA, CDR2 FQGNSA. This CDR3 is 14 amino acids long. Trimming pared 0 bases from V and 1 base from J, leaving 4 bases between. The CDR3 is CASSLAPSYNEQFF. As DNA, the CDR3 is TGTGCCAGCAGCTTAGCGCCGTCCTACAATGAGCAGTTCTTC. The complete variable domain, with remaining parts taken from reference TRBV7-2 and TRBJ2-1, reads GAGVSQSPSNKVTEKGKDVELRCDPISGHTALYWYRQSLGQGLEFLIYFQGNSAPDKSGLPSDRFSAERTGGSVSTLTIQRTQQEDSAVYLCASSLAPSYNEQFFGPGTRLTVL.

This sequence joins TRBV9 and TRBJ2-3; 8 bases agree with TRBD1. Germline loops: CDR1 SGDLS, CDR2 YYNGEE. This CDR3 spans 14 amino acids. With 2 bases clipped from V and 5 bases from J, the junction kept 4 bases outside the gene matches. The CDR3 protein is CASSVDRALDTQYF. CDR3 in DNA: TGTGCCAGCAGCGTGGACAGGGCATTAGATACGCAGTATTTT.

The CDR3, as DNA: TGTGCCAGCAGTTGGACAGGGGACTATTCACCCCTCCACTTT. Translated, it gives CASSWTGDYSPLHF. The chain links TRBV6-5 to TRBJ1-6; 9 bases agree with TRBD1. The germline gives CDR1 MNHEY, CDR2 SVGAGI. This CDR3 has 14 residues. Losses at the gene ends were 4 bases for V and 8 bases for J; bases not matched to a gene: 3.

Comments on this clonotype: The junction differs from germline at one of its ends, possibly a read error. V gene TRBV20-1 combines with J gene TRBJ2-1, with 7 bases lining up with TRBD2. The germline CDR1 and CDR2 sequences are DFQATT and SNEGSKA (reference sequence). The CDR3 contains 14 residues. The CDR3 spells CSARDEGLQETQCF. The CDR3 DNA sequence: TGCAGTGCTAGAGATGAGGGACTACAAGAGACCCAGTGCTTC.

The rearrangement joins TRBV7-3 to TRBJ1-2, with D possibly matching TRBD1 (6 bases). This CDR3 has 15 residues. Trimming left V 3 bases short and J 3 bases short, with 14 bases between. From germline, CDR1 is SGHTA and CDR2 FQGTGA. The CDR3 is CASSFQGPKHYGYTF. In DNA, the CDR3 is TGTGCCAGCAGCTTCCAGGGGCCGAAACACTATGGCTACACCTTC.

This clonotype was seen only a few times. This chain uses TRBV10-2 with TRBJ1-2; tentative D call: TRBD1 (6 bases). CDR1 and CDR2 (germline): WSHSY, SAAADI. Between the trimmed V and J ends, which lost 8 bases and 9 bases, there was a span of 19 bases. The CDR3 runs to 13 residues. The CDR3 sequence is CASAQRGAGSYTF. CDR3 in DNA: TGCGCCAGCGCCCAAAGGGGGGCCGGGAGCTACACCTTC.

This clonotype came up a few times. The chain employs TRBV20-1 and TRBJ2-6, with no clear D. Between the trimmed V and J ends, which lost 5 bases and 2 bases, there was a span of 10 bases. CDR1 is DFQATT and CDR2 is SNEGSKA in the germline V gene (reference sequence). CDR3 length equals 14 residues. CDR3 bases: TGCAGTGCTTCTAAGGACGCTGGGGCCAACGTCCTGACTTTC. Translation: CSASKDAGANVLTF.

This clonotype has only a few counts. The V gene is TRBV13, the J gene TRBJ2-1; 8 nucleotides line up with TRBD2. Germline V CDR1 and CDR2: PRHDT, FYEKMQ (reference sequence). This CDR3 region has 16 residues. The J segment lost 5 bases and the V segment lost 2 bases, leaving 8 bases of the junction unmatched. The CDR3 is CASSLRWRGADNEQFF. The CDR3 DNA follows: TGTGCCAGCAGCTTAAGGTGGCGGGGGGCCGACAATGAGCAGTTCTTC.

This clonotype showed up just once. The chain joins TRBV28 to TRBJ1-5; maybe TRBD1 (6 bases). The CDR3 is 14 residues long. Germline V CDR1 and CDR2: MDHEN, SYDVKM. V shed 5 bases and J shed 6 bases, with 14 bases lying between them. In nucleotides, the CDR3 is TGTGCCAGCAGTCCCTACAGGGAACGTCAGCCCCAGCATTTT. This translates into CASSPYRERQPQHF.

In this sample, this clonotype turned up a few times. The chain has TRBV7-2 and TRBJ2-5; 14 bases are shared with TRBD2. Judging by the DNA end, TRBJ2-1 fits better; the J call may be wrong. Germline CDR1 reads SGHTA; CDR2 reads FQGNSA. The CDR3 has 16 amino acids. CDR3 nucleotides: TGTGCCAGCAGGCAGACTAGCGGGGGGGCCTGGAATGAGCAGTTCTTC. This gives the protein CASRQTSGGAWNEQFF.

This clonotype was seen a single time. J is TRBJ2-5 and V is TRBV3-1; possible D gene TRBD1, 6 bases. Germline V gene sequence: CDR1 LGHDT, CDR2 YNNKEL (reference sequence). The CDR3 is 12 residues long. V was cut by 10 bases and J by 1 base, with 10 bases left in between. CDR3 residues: CATRDIQETQYF. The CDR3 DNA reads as TGTGCCACTAGGGACATCCAAGAGACCCAGTACTTC.

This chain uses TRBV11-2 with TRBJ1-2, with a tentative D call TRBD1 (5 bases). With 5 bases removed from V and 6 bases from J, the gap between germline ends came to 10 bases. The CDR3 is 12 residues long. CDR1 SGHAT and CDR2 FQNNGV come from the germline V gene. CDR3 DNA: TGTGCCAGCAGCCCGTGGGGGGATGGCTACACCTTC. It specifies CASSPWGDGYTF. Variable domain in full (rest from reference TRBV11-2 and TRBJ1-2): EAGVAQSPRYKIIEKRQSVAFWCNPISGHATLYWYQQILGQGPKLLIQFQNNGVVDDSQLPKDRFSAERLKGVDSTLKIQPAKLEDSAVYLCASSPWGDGYTFGSGTRLTVV.

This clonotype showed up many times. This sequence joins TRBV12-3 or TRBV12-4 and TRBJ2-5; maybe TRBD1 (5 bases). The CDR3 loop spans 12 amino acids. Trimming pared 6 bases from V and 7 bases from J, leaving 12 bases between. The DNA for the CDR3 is TGTGCCAGCAGCAGACCCCAGGGGACCCAGTACTTC. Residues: CASSRPQGTQYF.

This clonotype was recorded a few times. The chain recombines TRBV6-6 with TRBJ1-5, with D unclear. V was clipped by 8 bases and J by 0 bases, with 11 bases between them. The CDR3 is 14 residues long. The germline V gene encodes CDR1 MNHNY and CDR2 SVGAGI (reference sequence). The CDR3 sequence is CASSIVLSNQPQHF. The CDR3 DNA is TGTGCCAGCTCTATAGTTCTTAGCAATCAGCCCCAGCATTTT.

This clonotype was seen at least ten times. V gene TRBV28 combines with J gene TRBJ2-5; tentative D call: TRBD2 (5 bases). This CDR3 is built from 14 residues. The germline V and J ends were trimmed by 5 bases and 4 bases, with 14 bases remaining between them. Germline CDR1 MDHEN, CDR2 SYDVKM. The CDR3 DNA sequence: TGTGCCAGCAGTCCGTTAGTGGGAGCAGAGACCCAGTACTTC. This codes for CASSPLVGAETQYF.

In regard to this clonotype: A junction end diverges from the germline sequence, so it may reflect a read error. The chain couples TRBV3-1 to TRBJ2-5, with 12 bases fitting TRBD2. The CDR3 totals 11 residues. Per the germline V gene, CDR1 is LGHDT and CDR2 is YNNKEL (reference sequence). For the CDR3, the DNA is TGTGCCAGCAGCCAAGGACTAGCGGGGGTCTTC. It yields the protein CASSQGLAGVF.

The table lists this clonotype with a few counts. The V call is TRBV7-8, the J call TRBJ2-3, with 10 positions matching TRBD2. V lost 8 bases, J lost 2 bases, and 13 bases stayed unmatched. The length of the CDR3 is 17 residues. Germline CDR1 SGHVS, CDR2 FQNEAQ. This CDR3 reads CASARGASGGLTDTQYF. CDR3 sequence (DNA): TGTGCCAGCGCCAGGGGTGCTAGCGGGGGTCTCACAGATACGCAGTATTTT.

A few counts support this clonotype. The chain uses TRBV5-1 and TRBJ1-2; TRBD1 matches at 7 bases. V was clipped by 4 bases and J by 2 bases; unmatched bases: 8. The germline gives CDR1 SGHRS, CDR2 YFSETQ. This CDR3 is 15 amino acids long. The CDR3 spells CASSPGQRSNYGYTF. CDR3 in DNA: TGCGCCAGCAGCCCGGGACAGCGGTCGAACTATGGCTACACCTTC.

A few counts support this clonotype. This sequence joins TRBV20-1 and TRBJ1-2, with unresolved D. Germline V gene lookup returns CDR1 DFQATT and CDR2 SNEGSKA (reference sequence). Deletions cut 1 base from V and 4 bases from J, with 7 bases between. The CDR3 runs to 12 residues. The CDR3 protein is CSARARSYGYTF. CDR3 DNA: TGCAGTGCTAGAGCAAGGAGCTATGGCTACACCTTC.

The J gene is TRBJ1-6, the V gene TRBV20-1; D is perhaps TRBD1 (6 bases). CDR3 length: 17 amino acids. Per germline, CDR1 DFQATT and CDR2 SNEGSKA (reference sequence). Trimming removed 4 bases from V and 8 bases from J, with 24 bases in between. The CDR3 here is CSAKVAVGGQGDSPLHF. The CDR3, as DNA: TGCAGTGCTAAGGTGGCAGTTGGGGGACAAGGGGATTCACCCCTCCACTTT.